This is a list of T cell receptor beta chains from one sample in a study of blood T cells in healthy people across ages. MiXCR, run by TCRdb on the 5' RACE reads, gives a single entry per CDR3 protein. Of about 1,400,000 distinct CDR3 sequences in the sample, 35% to 45% were seen once. Specimen: blood. The receptors were gathered from a woman aged 18-29 years in good health. Both conserved end residues are trimmed from each CDR3. Clone size appears in some rows only: once, few, many, or a class for an expanded clone.

v_call,clone_size,cdr3_aa
TRBV18,NA,ASSPLKGVNIQY
TRBV7-2,NA,ASSYPGLHNEQY
TRBV7-2,NA,ASSPTRYDEQY
TRBV4-1,many,ASSPGTSGIYEQY
TRBV5-1,few,ASSGQGADIQY
TRBV7-2,NA,ASSFVGTGGFNEQF
TRBV7-2,few,ASSLSSPYEQY
TRBV7-9,NA,VSSHSRTSGRVVEQF
TRBV20-1,NA,SAIPGAVGYT
TRBV5-5,NA,ASSWGSGSPPFYEQY
TRBV3-1,NA,ASSQVGVHEQY
TRBV7-9,few,ASSFGGGSEAF
TRBV12-3/TRBV12-4,few,ASTGTESTDTQY
TRBV4-2,many,ASSQGREQY
TRBV7-6,NA,ASSFLEGGSYNEQF
TRBV7-2,NA,ASSLKQASHNEQF
TRBV27,few,ASTLGNSPLH
TRBV6-4,NA,ASMSQGKTQY
TRBV27,NA,ASSLFPRRPYNEQF
TRBV10-3,NA,AIRDRVADTGELF
TRBV3-1,NA,ASSSLATGANTEAF
TRBV12-3/TRBV12-4,few,ASRPGTANQPQH
TRBV29-1,NA,NVRGGLQSNEQY
TRBV10-3,few,AISRTSGQETQY
TRBV20-1,NA,SARDPGDQGDEQY
TRBV12-3/TRBV12-4,NA,ASSTLLGNTIY
TRBV5-1,few,ASSLEFLSYGYT